This T cell receptor beta chain derives from a study of shared clonotypes between healthy human individuals. Study-wide results and limits: Depth of sequencing was expected to influence donor clonotype sharing. Generation of non-shared clonotypes was less probable than generation of clonotypes shared by all four donors. Genetic and exposure-history diversity was limited by the small donor number. Larger richness was generally estimated for naive than memory subsets.

Terminally differentiated effector memory CD45RA+ cells were excluded by CCR7 positive selection of CD45RO-negative cells. The length of the CDR3 is 19 residues. With 0 bases clipped from V and 7 bases from J, the junction kept 16 bases outside the gene matches. Germline V gene lookup returns CDR1 SGHNT and CDR2 YYREEE (reference sequence). Using immunoSEQ multiplex PCR, the repertoire was profiled, and TCRdb retains in-frame clones only, with some absent. The sample comprises millions of clones, about 93% of which are singletons, and over 1.5% rests with the top ten. About this clone: Its antigen is still unknown.

The sample comprised naive CD8+ T cells from PBMCs. V usage is TRBV5-4 and J usage is TRBJ2-1; the match to TRBD2 covers 10 bases. The receptor was derived from a man aged 18-30 years in good health. Some clones in this sample may be carry-over from other donors' samples. The DNA of the CDR3 is TGTGCCAGCAGCTTGGAACCCTACTTACTAGCGGGAATACGGAATGAGCAGTTCTTC. Translation gives CASSLEPYLLAGIRNEQFF.